The TCR beta chain described here comes from a study of blood T cell repertoires in COVID-19. Original processing methods: Researchers report that nucleated cell counts were estimated from reference gene primer amplification. The protocol was immunoSEQ multiplex PCR, while the TCRdb copy is restricted to in-frame clones and leaves out a portion. V and J calls and clone size are those listed in that table; D and trimming were worked out from the DNA. The sample consists of 77,000 or so clones, more than 65% of them appearing once. Germline CDR1 and CDR2: LNHNV and YYDKDF (reference sequence). The CDR3 contains 14 residues. V was pared by 5 bases and J by 10 bases, with 6 bases of the junction left unmatched.

The chain couples TRBV15 to TRBJ1-6; 9 bases agree with TRBD1. The origin of this receptor is a woman at least 80 years old with active or convalescent COVID-19. The sequenced sample was peripheral blood. Written as DNA, the CDR3 is TGTGCCACCAGCCACCGGGACAGGGACTCACCCCTCCACTTT. The encoded protein is CATSHRDRDSPLHF. The full variable domain, completed using reference TRBV15 and TRBJ1-6, is DAMVIQNPRYQVTQFGKPVTLSCSQTLNHNVMYWYQQKSSQAPKLLFHYYDKDFNNEADTPDNFQSRRPNTSFCFLDIRSPGLGDTAMYLCATSHRDRDSPLHFGNGTRLTVT.